Below are 21 T cell receptor beta chains sequenced from a single sample in a study of vaccination effects on CD4 cells after COVID-19. Repertoires were generated with immunoSEQ multiplex PCR, while TCRdb's copy carries only in-frame clones and drops some. Of 25,000 to 30,000 clones detected, approximately 71% appear once; the ten largest clones hold roughly 9%. Before sequencing took place, the ViraFEST assay used viral peptide pools to expand antigen-specific CD4+ T cells. On approximately day 9 of culture, CD4+ T cells were separated out. Each person got two doses of an mRNA SARS-CoV-2 vaccine, BNT162b2 or mRNA-1273. These receptors lack a known antigen. The sample was CD4+ T cells from PBMCs cultured with HCoV-NL63 spike peptides, taken after COVID-19 vaccination. The receptors stem from a human donor who received a COVID-19 vaccine.

The rearrangement uses TRBV30 and TRBJ1-3; D perhaps matches TRBD1 (5 bases). Trimming left V 8 bases short and J 2 bases short, with 13 bases between. This CDR3 is built from 13 residues. Germline assignment: CDR1 GTSNPN and CDR2 SVGIG (reference sequence). Here the CDR3 DNA reads TGTGCCCGAACCCAGGGTGCTGGAAACACCATATATTTT. Translating it yields CARTQGAGNTIYF.

The chain recombines TRBV6-1 with TRBJ1-5, with D possibly matching TRBD1 (5 bases). V shed 2 bases and J shed 3 bases, with 14 bases lying between them. From germline, CDR1 is MNHNS and CDR2 SASEGT. This CDR3 is 16 amino acids long. CDR3 nucleotides: TGTGCCAGCAGTGAACGGAAACAGGAGATCAATCAGCCCCAGCATTTT. Translation gives CASSERKQEINQPQHF.

This clone was seen only a few times. The chain is built from TRBV5-8 and TRBJ2-1, with 7 bases aligning to TRBD1. This CDR3 region has 13 residues. CDR1 is SGHTS and CDR2 is YDEGEE in the germline V gene. V gave up 4 bases and J gave up 4 bases; unmatched junction bases: 2. CDR3 residues: CASSGTEYNEQFF. CDR3 bases: TGTGCCAGCAGCGGGACAGAGTACAATGAGCAGTTCTTC.

The chain links TRBV19 to TRBJ2-3; either TRBD1 or TRBD2 may fit D (6 bases each). CDR1 LNHDA and CDR2 SQIVND come from the germline V gene (reference sequence). The V gene lost 6 bases and the J gene lost 3 bases, with 16 bases spanning the gap. This CDR3 has 15 amino acids. CDR3 in amino acids: CASRTGLTGTDTQYF. In DNA, the CDR3 is TGTGCCAGTAGGACCGGACTAACAGGGACAGATACGCAGTATTTT. Full variable domain (remainder filled in from reference TRBV19 and TRBJ2-3): DGGITQSPKYLFRKEGQNVTLSCEQNLNHDAMYWYRQDPGQGLRLIYYSQIVNDFQKGDIAEGYSVSREKKESFPLTVTSAQKNPTAFYLCASRTGLTGTDTQYFGPGTRLTVL.

V usage is TRBV5-4 and J usage is TRBJ1-3, with D possibly matching TRBD1 (6 bases). CDR3 length: 15 amino acids. Germline V gene sequence: CDR1 SGHNT, CDR2 YYREEE (reference sequence). V was trimmed by 4 bases and J by 4 bases, leaving 15 bases between them. The CDR3 loop is CASSPNRVGGNTIYF. Here the CDR3 DNA reads TGTGCCAGCAGCCCAAACAGGGTAGGAGGAAACACCATATATTTT.

The V gene is TRBV7-9, the J gene TRBJ2-3; 10 bases fit TRBD2. The CDR3 extends over 15 amino acids. V dropped 3 bases and J dropped 3; count of bases not matched to a gene: 3. Germline CDR1 reads SEHNR; CDR2 reads FQNEAQ (reference sequence). The chain's CDR3 is CASSFSGGATDTQYF. The CDR3 DNA sequence: TGTGCCAGCAGCTTCAGCGGGGGGGCAACAGATACGCAGTATTTT.

The chain combines TRBV9 with TRBJ2-1; D is ambiguous. The CDR3 is 15 amino acids. The V end was cut by 4 bases, the J end by 0 bases, with 11 bases between. Germline V gene sequence: CDR1 SGDLS, CDR2 YYNGEE. The CDR3 region has the DNA TGTGCCAGCAGCCCCGGTGGCGGCTCCTACAATGAGCAGTTCTTC. Translation gives CASSPGGGSYNEQFF.

Note on this clone: Different DNA sequences within this sample yield the same CDR3. V and J are TRBV24-1 and TRBJ1-1; the D gene is possibly TRBD1 (5 bases). There are 13 residues in the CDR3. V gave up 3 bases and J gave up 7 bases, with 11 bases separating them. Germline CDR1 KGHDR, CDR2 SFDVKD. CDR3 DNA: TGTGCCACCAGTGATGGGGACCGGAGTGAAGCTTTCTTT. Translated: CATSDGDRSEAFF.

The chain couples TRBV29-1 to TRBJ1-2; D possibly corresponds to TRBD1 (5 bases). The CDR3 has 12 amino acids. Germline V lookup: CDR1 SQVTM, CDR2 ANQGSEA. With 6 bases removed from V and 2 bases from J, the gap between germline ends came to 10 bases. CDR3 amino acids: CSVRDGNYGYTF. For the CDR3, the DNA is TGCAGCGTGAGGGACGGGAACTATGGCTACACCTTC.

The sample holds one count of this clone. This chain connects TRBV7-8 to TRBJ1-1, with D hard to call. Germline V gene lookup returns CDR1 SGHVS and CDR2 FQNEAQ. The CDR3 totals 15 residues. Deletions cut 6 bases from V and 0 bases from J, with 14 bases between. For the CDR3, the DNA is TGTGCCAGCAGACCCAGGTTGGGTATGAACACTGAAGCTTTCTTT. Protein product: CASRPRLGMNTEAFF.

The chain uses TRBV7-8 and TRBJ1-2; maybe TRBD1 (6 bases). Looked up from germline, CDR1 is SGHVS and CDR2 is FQNEAQ. This CDR3 is 15 amino acids long. Trimming took 5 bases from V and 4 from J, leaving 17 bases between them. The CDR3 reads CASSLSQGSFYGYTF. CDR3 coding DNA: TGTGCCAGCAGCCTCTCTCAGGGGTCCTTCTATGGCTACACCTTC.

The genes are TRBV14 and TRBJ1-2, with 9 bases that match TRBD1. Germline V lookup: CDR1 SGHDN, CDR2 FVKESK. V was pared by 1 base and J by 4 bases, with 10 bases of the junction left unmatched. This CDR3 region has 17 residues. CDR3 DNA: TGTGCCAGCAGCCAAGTAGCGGGGACAGGGAGATTCTATGGCTACACCTTC. It specifies CASSQVAGTGRFYGYTF. Drawing the rest from reference TRBV14 and TRBJ1-2, the complete variable domain is EAGVTQFPSHSVIEKGQTVTLRCDPISGHDNLYWYRRVMGKEIKFLLHFVKESKQDESGMPNNRFLAERTGGTYSTLKVQPAELEDSGVYFCASSQVAGTGRFYGYTFGSGTRLTVV.

The rearrangement uses TRBV2 and TRBJ1-1, with no clear D. V lost 7 bases, J lost 3 bases, and 12 bases lay in between. From germline, CDR1 is SNHLY and CDR2 FYNNEI. The CDR3 consists of 13 residues. CDR3 residues: CASTSVGDTEAFF. Here the CDR3 DNA reads TGTGCCAGCACCTCGGTTGGGGACACTGAAGCTTTCTTT.

The rearrangement uses TRBV29-1 and TRBJ2-1; D uncertain. V shed 4 bases and J shed 8 bases, with 9 bases lying between them. Germline V CDR1 and CDR2: SQVTM, ANQGSEA. The length of the CDR3 is 11 residues. CDR3 sequence: CSVATRDEQFF. CDR3 in DNA: TGCAGCGTTGCGACGCGCGATGAGCAGTTCTTC.

The V gene is TRBV2, the J gene TRBJ1-6, with a weak D call TRBD1 (6 bases). There are 15 residues in the CDR3. Trimming took 6 bases from V and 7 from J, leaving 16 bases between them. CDR1 is SNHLY, CDR2 FYNNEI, per germline. CDR3 in amino acids: CASRERGGWNSPLHF. CDR3 DNA: TGTGCCAGCAGGGAGAGAGGGGGGTGGAATTCACCCCTCCACTTT.

This rearrangement joins TRBV5-1 to TRBJ1-2; D gene ambiguous. Trimming removed 4 bases from V and 4 bases from J, with 14 bases in between. The CDR3 is 14 amino acids. Germline loops: CDR1 SGHRS, CDR2 YFSETQ. CDR3 region: CASSREQSIYGYTF. The CDR3, as DNA: TGCGCCAGCAGCCGTGAACAGTCAATCTATGGCTACACCTTC. Supplemented by reference TRBV5-1 and TRBJ1-2, the full variable domain reads KAGVTQTPRYLIKTRGQQVTLSCSPISGHRSVSWYQQTPGQGLQFLFEYFSETQRNKGNFPGRFSGRQFSNSRSEMNVSTLELGDSALYLCASSREQSIYGYTFGSGTRLTVV.

V usage is TRBV6-5 and J usage is TRBJ1-6, with TRBD1 as a possible D gene (5 bases). CDR1 and CDR2 (germline): MNHEY, SVGAGI. The CDR3 extends over 15 amino acids. V was cut by 0 bases and J by 7 bases, with 10 bases left in between. The CDR3 protein is CASSYSGRVNSPLHF. Here the CDR3 DNA reads TGTGCCAGCAGTTACTCGGGCAGGGTGAATTCACCCCTCCACTTT.

This chain connects TRBV6-5 to TRBJ2-2; no clear D gene. The CDR3 runs to 12 residues. Trimming left V 6 bases short and J 6 bases short, with 8 bases between. The germline V gene has CDR1 MNHEY and CDR2 SVGAGI. CDR3 bases: TGTGCCAGCAGCCTCTTCGCCGGGGAGCTGTTTTTT. This sequence encodes CASSLFAGELFF.

The chain couples TRBV6-6 to TRBJ1-1; 7 bases map to TRBD1. Germline trimming cut 5 bases from V and 5 bases from J; bases unmatched to any gene: 11. This CDR3 comprises 15 residues. Per the germline V gene, CDR1 is MNHNY and CDR2 is SVGAGI (reference sequence). The CDR3 bases are TGTGCCAGCAGTCTCCACAAGACAGGGAGAACTGAAGCTTTCTTT. It translates to CASSLHKTGRTEAFF.

This clone was found a few times. CDR3 amino acids: CASSYSGIGGYTF. CDR3 in DNA: TGTGCCAGCAGTTATTCAGGGATAGGAGGCTACACCTTC. The genes are TRBV6-5 and TRBJ1-2; D possibly corresponds to TRBD1 (5 bases). The CDR3 sequence is 13 residues long. The V and J ends lost 3 bases and 8 bases respectively, with 13 bases between them. CDR1 and CDR2 from the germline V gene are MNHEY and SVGAGI.

The sample holds one count of this clone. The chain's CDR3 is CATSRDRDTQYF. CDR3 sequence (DNA): TGTGCCACCAGCAGAGATCGGGATACGCAGTATTTT. The V and J genes are TRBV15 and TRBJ2-3; unclear D gene. Trimming removed 0 bases from V and 6 bases from J, with 4 bases in between. The CDR3 sequence is 12 residues long. The V gene's germline CDR1 is LNHNV and CDR2 YYDKDF (reference sequence).